This paragraph covers one T cell receptor (beta chain) sequence. Its antigen is still unknown. The sample comes from a study of shared clonotypes between healthy human individuals. Study observations and caveats: The sharing of approximately 5.1% of naive CD4 clonotypes was seen across a handful of donors.

Germline-derived CDR1 and CDR2 are GTSNPN and SVGIG (reference sequence). V trimming: 0 bases; J trimming: 8 bases; junction bases outside the gene matches: 16. This CDR3 contains 17 residues. Libraries were prepared by immunoSEQ multiplex PCR; TCRdb keeps only in-frame clonotypes and omits some of them. The repertoire holds more than 200,000 clones, with just over 65% as singletons. The source is a man younger than 45 in good health. The gene calls are TRBV30 and TRBJ2-4, with 7 bases matching TRBD1. Sequencing used memory CD4+ T cells sorted from blood. Subset here: CD45RA-negative fraction. CDR3 sequence reads: CAWSVRVYPGQPDIQYF. Here the CDR3 DNA reads TGTGCCTGGAGTGTACGGGTTTATCCGGGACAGCCGGACATTCAGTACTTC.